This TCR beta chain emerged from a study of control samples from healthy donors and cancer patients. The CDR3 extends over 16 amino acids. Deletions cut 0 bases from V and 8 bases from J, with 16 bases between. CDR1 SGHDN and CDR2 FVKESK come from the germline V gene. Here immunoSEQ multiplex PCR was the method, and the copy in TCRdb shows in-frame clones only, minus some. The sample lists 400,000 to 500,000 clones; over 75% were seen once. The TCR originated in a man between 35 and 55 years old with head and neck cancer. The chain carries TRBV14 and TRBJ1-4; D ambiguous. What was sequenced was PBMCs. The CDR3 DNA reads TGTGCCAGCAGCCAAGAGCGATTCAAATCGGGCGAAAAACTGTTTTTT. As protein: CASSQERFKSGEKLFF.